This is a list of T cell receptor beta chains from one sample in a study of T cell repertoires in cytomegalovirus infection. TCRdb re-analysed the reads in MiXCR, keeping a single row per CDR3 protein. Of 100,000 to 150,000 distinct CDR3 sequences in the sample, roughly 9% were seen once. Sequencing was performed on PBMCs. These receptors all come from a human donor in good health (CMV status not recorded). Some clones in this sample may be carry-over from other donors' samples. Each CDR3 is given with its conserved first and last residue. Each record gives: J gene, V gene, CDR3 length, clone size, D gene, CDR3 DNA, CDR3 protein. D genes are given only for firm matches. Size values are once, few and many counts, or a class for expanded clones, and some rows have none.

>TRBJ1-5|TRBV28|15|few|NA
TGTGCCAGCTTCGGGACACACGACTTAAATCAGCCCCAGCATTTT
CASFGTHDLNQPQHF
>TRBJ2-3|TRBV7-9|15|many|NA
TGTGCCAGCAGTTCCTCGGTCCCTAGCACAGATACGCAGTATTTT
CASSSSVPSTDTQYF
>TRBJ2-2|TRBV4-1|15|few|NA
TGCGCCAGCAGCCAACCTTGGGGAAACACCGGGGAGCTGTTTTTT
CASSQPWGNTGELFF
>TRBJ1-4|TRBV2|14|many|TRBD1
TGTGCCAGCAGCGGGACAGGGTCTAATGAAAAACTGTTTTTT
CASSGTGSNEKLFF
>TRBJ2-5|TRBV29-1|13|few|NA
TGCAGCGTAAGGGGCCATGACCAAGAGACCCAGTACTTC
CSVRGHDQETQYF
>TRBJ2-2|TRBV5-4|14|NA|NA
TGTGCCAGCAGCTTGGCAGGGTTCAGCGGGGAGCTGTTTTTT
CASSLAGFSGELFF
>TRBJ2-7|TRBV12-3/TRBV12-4|13|many|TRBD1
TGTGCCAGCAGTTCAGGGGGAATCTACGAGCAGTACTTC
CASSSGGIYEQYF
>TRBJ2-5|TRBV6-5|15|many|NA
TGTGCCAGCAGTTACTGGAGGGGGGCAGAAGAGACCCAGTACTTC
CASSYWRGAEETQYF
>TRBJ2-7|TRBV6-2/TRBV6-3|15|many|TRBD1
TGTGCCAGCAAAGGGGAACGGGGACAGGGCTACGAGCAGTACTTC
CASKGERGQGYEQYF
>TRBJ2-3|TRBV14|15|NA|TRBD1
TGTGCCAGCAGCCCTGACAGGGGACCCGGGGATACGCAGTATTTT
CASSPDRGPGDTQYF
>TRBJ2-3|TRBV2|17|few|TRBD2
TGTGCCAGCAGGGACTTAGCGGGGGGCCTCAGGGCAGATACGCAGTATTTT
CASRDLAGGLRADTQYF
>TRBJ2-5|TRBV11-3|14|many|NA
TGTGCCAGCAGCCGTACAGGGAAGGGGGAGACCCAGTACTTC
CASSRTGKGETQYF
>TRBJ2-7|TRBV7-2|14|many|TRBD2
TGTGCCAGCAGCAGGGAACTAGCGGAGTACGAGCAGTACTTC
CASSRELAEYEQYF
>TRBJ1-1|TRBV28|14|many|NA
TGTGCCAGCAGTTTGATACAGGTCGGCACTGAAGCTTTCTTT
CASSLIQVGTEAFF
>TRBJ2-2|TRBV7-2|16|many|TRBD2
TGTGCCAGCAGCTCGAATAGCGGGCTAAACACCGGGGAGCTGTTTTTT
CASSSNSGLNTGELFF
>TRBJ1-1|TRBV6-5|15|few|TRBD1
TGTGCCAGCAGTTATCAGGGGGCGTTAAACACTGAAGCTTTCTTT
CASSYQGALNTEAFF
>TRBJ2-7|TRBV12-3/TRBV12-4|12|many|NA
TGTGCCAGCAGCCGCCGCCGCTACGAGCAGTACTTC
CASSRRRYEQYF
>TRBJ1-1|TRBV7-1|15|NA|NA
TGTGCCAGCAGCTCCCGCCAGGCGGGGAACACTGAAGCTTTCTTT
CASSSRQAGNTEAFF
>TRBJ2-7|TRBV13|13|many|NA
TGTGCCAGCAGCCCCGCAGGGGCCGACGAGCAGTACTTC
CASSPAGADEQYF
>TRBJ2-6|TRBV2|17|many|NA
TGTGCCAGCAGTAAGCGCCAGGGGACGGCTGGGGCCAACGTCCTGACTTTC
CASSKRQGTAGANVLTF
>TRBJ1-2|TRBV27|15|NA|NA
TGTGCCAGCAGTTCCTCGGTAGGATACGACTATGGCTACACCTTC
CASSSSVGYDYGYTF
>TRBJ2-5|TRBV28|12|few|NA
TGTGCCAGCAGTTTAGTTGCCGAGACCCAGTACTTC
CASSLVAETQYF
>TRBJ2-3|TRBV28|15|many|TRBD1
TGTGCCAGCAGTCCCCAGGGGGCCGGCACAGATACGCAGTATTTT
CASSPQGAGTDTQYF
>TRBJ2-3|TRBV12-3/TRBV12-4|16|few|NA
TGTGCCAGCAGTTTAGGGGGAGTAGCTCGCACAGATACGCAGTATTTT
CASSLGGVARTDTQYF
>TRBJ2-1|TRBV20-1|16|few|TRBD2
TGCAGTGCTAAGGATGAGCGGGGGAGCGCTATCAATGAGCAGTTCTTC
CSAKDERGSAINEQFF
>TRBJ1-4|TRBV4-2|16|few|NA
TGTGCCAGCAGCCAAGAGGTGGCGCGGTTGAATGAAAAACTGTTTTTT
CASSQEVARLNEKLFF
>TRBJ1-6|TRBV7-9|14|many|NA
TGTGCCAGCAGCTTCTTAACCACGGATTCACCCCTCCACTTT
CASSFLTTDSPLHF
>TRBJ1-1|TRBV12-3/TRBV12-4|14|NA|TRBD1
TGTGCCAGCAGTGTACAGGGGGCGAACACTGAAGCTTTCTTT
CASSVQGANTEAFF
>TRBJ1-1|TRBV2|13|many|NA
TGTGCCAGCTCGGAAATCCTCAACACTGAAGCTTTCTTT
CASSEILNTEAFF
>TRBJ2-1|TRBV20-1|13|many|NA
TGCAGTGCTTTCCAATACCAAGGGACTGAGCAGTTCTTC
CSAFQYQGTEQFF
>TRBJ2-5|TRBV7-2|15|many|TRBD2
TGTGCCAGCAGCTCCCTAGCGGGCACCCAAGAGACCCAGTACTTC
CASSSLAGTQETQYF
>TRBJ1-1|TRBV19|14|few|NA
TGTGCCAGTAGTATAGCAGGCGGATACACTGAAGCTTTCTTT
CASSIAGGYTEAFF
>TRBJ2-1|TRBV10-3|15|NA|TRBD2
TGTGCCATCAGTGAGTTACTAGCGGGGACCAATGAGCAGTTCTTC
CAISELLAGTNEQFF
>TRBJ2-3|TRBV7-2|16|many|NA
TGTGCCAGCAGCTTAGCGGGAGTGGGGGCGGGAGATACGCAGTATTTT
CASSLAGVGAGDTQYF
>TRBJ1-1|TRBV29-1|11|NA|NA
TGCAGCGCCTGGTATTTCACTGAAGCTTTCTTT
CSAWYFTEAFF
>TRBJ2-5|TRBV11-2|14|many|NA
TGTGCCAGCAGCTTAGAAGTGGGAAGGGAGACCCAGTACTTC
CASSLEVGRETQYF
>TRBJ1-5|TRBV7-9|14|many|TRBD1
TGTGCCAGCAGCATAGGACAGGCCAATCAGCCCCAGCATTTT
CASSIGQANQPQHF
>TRBJ1-1|TRBV6-5|14|many|TRBD1
TGTGCCAGCAGAAGACAGGGCTCGAACACTGAAGCTTTCTTT
CASRRQGSNTEAFF
>TRBJ2-5|TRBV27|16|NA|TRBD2
TGTGCCAGCAGACCAAGCGGGGGGGGGGGCCAAGAGACCCAGTACTTC
CASRPSGGGGQETQYF
>TRBJ1-1|TRBV5-1|18|many|TRBD1
TGCGCCAGCAGCTCGACAGGGGGCCTCTCCCTACGAAACACTGAAGCTTTCTTT
CASSSTGGLSLRNTEAFF
>TRBJ1-1|TRBV7-2|14|many|NA
TGTGCCAGCAGTCCTGACAGGAGGAACACTGAAGCTTTCTTT
CASSPDRRNTEAFF
>TRBJ2-3|TRBV29-1|16|once|TRBD1
TGCAGCGTTGCCCGGGACAGGGGTCACACCACAGATACGCAGTATTTT
CSVARDRGHTTDTQYF
>TRBJ1-1|TRBV6-6|16|many|NA
TGTGCCAGCACAGATGAATCCGGGACGGGGAACACTGAAGCTTTCTTT
CASTDESGTGNTEAFF
>TRBJ1-1|TRBV7-9|11|many|NA
TGTGCCAGCAGCTTCCGGGGTGAAGCTTTCTTT
CASSFRGEAFF
>TRBJ2-7|TRBV29-1|11|NA|NA
TGCAGCGTTGAGGAAGGGGACGAGCAGTACTTC
CSVEEGDEQYF
>TRBJ2-2|TRBV15|13|many|NA
TGTGCCACCAGCAGATTAGCGATCGGGGAGCTGTTTTTT
CATSRLAIGELFF